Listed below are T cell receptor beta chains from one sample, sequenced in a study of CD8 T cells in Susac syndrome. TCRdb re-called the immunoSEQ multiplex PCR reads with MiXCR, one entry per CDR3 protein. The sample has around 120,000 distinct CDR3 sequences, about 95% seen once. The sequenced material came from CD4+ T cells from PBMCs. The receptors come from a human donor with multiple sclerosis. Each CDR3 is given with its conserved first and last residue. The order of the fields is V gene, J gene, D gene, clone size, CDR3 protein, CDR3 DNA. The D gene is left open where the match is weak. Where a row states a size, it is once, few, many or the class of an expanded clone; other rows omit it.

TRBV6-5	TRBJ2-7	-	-	CASSITGYEQYF	TGTGCCAGCAGTATCACAGGGTACGAGCAGTACTTC
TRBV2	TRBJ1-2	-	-	CASRDAGRGYTF	TGTGCCAGCCGGGACGCGGGTCGGGGCTACACCTTC
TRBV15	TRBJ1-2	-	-	CATSRGTQTNYGYTF	TGTGCCACCAGCAGAGGGACACAAACTAACTATGGCTACACCTTC
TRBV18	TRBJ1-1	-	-	CASSIGNPNTEAFF	TGTGCCAGCTCCATTGGGAATCCGAACACTGAAGCTTTCTTT
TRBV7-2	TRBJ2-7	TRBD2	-	CASSPGLAGASYEQYF	TGTGCCAGCAGCCCCGGACTAGCGGGAGCCTCCTACGAGCAGTACTTC
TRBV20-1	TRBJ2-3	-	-	CSARDRLGTNTDTQYF	TGCAGTGCTAGAGATCGCCTGGGGACAAATACAGATACGCAGTATTTT
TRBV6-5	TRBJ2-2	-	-	CASSTDRNTGELFF	TGTGCCAGCAGTACCGACAGGAACACCGGGGAGCTGTTTTTT
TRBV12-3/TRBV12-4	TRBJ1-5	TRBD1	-	CASSLTTGPRPQHF	TGTGCCAGCAGTCTAACGACAGGGCCTCGGCCCCAGCATTTT
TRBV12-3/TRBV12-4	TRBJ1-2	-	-	CASRATSRGYTF	TGTGCCAGCAGAGCTACCTCACGTGGCTACACCTTC
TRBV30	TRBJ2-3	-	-	CAWSKMEGSTDTQYF	TGTGCCTGGAGTAAGATGGAGGGGTCAACTGATACGCAGTATTTT
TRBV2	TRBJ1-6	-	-	CASSESGTGNSPLHF	TGTGCCAGCAGTGAATCCGGGACTGGGAATTCACCCCTCCACTTT
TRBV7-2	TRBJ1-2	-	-	CASSFPKTGRYNYGYTF	TGTGCCAGCAGCTTTCCCAAAACCGGACGGTATAACTATGGCTACACCTTC
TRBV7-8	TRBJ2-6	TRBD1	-	CASSEDRDVGANVLTF	TGTGCCAGCAGCGAGGACAGGGATGTTGGGGCCAACGTCCTGACTTTC
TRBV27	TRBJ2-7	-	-	CASSLTGHYEQYF	TGTGCCAGCAGTTTAACAGGGCACTACGAGCAGTACTTC
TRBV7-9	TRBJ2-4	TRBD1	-	CASSFGTGSKGNIQYF	TGTGCCAGCAGCTTCGGGACAGGGTCAAAAGGAAACATTCAGTACTTC
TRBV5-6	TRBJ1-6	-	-	CASSGEDQASSYNSPLHF	TGTGCCAGCAGCGGGGAGGATCAGGCGAGCTCCTATAATTCACCCCTCCACTTT
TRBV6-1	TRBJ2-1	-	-	CASSRRYNSLF	TGTGCCAGCAGCCGAAGATACAACAGTCTCTTC
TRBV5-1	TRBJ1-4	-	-	CASSGGAGTLGEKLFF	TGCGCCAGCAGCGGAGGGGCCGGTACCCTAGGGGAAAAACTGTTTTTT
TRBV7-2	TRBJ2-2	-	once	CASSQRSSTGELFF	TGTGCCAGCAGCCAACGGTCGTCCACCGGGGAGCTGTTTTTT
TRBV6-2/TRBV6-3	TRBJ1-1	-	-	CASTRVGNEAFF	TGTGCCAGCACGAGGGTAGGAAATGAAGCTTTCTTT
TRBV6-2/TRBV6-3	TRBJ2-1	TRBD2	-	CATRTSGDNEQFF	TGTGCCACCAGGACTAGCGGGGACAATGAGCAGTTCTTC
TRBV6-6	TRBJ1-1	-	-	CASRIIQGFTEAFF	TGTGCCAGCAGAATAATACAGGGATTCACTGAAGCTTTCTTT
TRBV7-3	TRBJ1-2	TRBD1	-	CASSVDREIGYGYTF	TGTGCCAGCAGCGTAGACAGGGAGATTGGATATGGCTACACCTTC
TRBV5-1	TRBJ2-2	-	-	CASSLSGSNTGELFF	TGCGCCAGCAGCTTGTCCGGGTCCAACACCGGGGAGCTGTTTTTT
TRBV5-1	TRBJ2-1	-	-	CASSPHSSSYNEQFF	TGCGCCAGCAGCCCCCACTCGAGCTCCTACAATGAGCAGTTCTTC
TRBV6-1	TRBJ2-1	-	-	CASIQQGFSNEQFF	TGTGCCAGCATCCAACAGGGATTTAGCAATGAGCAGTTCTTC
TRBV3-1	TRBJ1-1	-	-	CASSQDAGFGTEAFF	TGTGCCAGCAGCCAAGATGCTGGGTTTGGCACTGAAGCTTTCTTT
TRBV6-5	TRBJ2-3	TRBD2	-	CASSYAAGGQGNTQYF	TGTGCCAGCAGTTACGCGGCGGGGGGGCAGGGAAATACGCAGTATTTT
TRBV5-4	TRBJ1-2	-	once	CASSLPGNYGYTF	TGTGCCAGCAGCTTACCAGGCAACTATGGCTACACCTTC
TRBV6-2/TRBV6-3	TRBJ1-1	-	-	CASSQVETEAFF	TGTGCCAGCAGCCAGGTGGAAACTGAAGCTTTCTTT
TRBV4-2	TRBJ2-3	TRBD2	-	CASSHLLAGGGNADTQYF	TGTGCCAGCAGCCACTTACTAGCGGGGGGCGGGAATGCAGATACGCAGTATTTT
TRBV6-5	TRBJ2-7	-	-	CASSYRSVHEQYF	TGTGCCAGCAGTTACAGGTCCGTTCACGAGCAGTACTTC
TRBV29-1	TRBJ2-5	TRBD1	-	CSASSRTGGETQYF	TGCAGCGCTTCCTCGAGGACAGGGGGAGAGACCCAGTACTTC
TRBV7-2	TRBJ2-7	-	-	CASSLGPFTYEQYF	TGTGCCAGCAGCTTAGGGCCCTTTACCTACGAGCAGTACTTC
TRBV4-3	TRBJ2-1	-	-	CASSQETSRYNEQFF	TGCGCCAGCAGCCAAGAAACTAGCCGATACAATGAGCAGTTCTTC
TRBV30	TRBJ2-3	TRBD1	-	CAWSVDRGADTQYF	TGTGCCTGGAGTGTAGACAGGGGTGCAGATACGCAGTATTTT
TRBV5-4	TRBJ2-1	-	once	CASSLSGAGSEQFF	TGTGCCAGCAGTTTGTCGGGGGCCGGAAGTGAGCAGTTCTTC
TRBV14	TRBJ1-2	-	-	CASSPGLNYGYTF	TGTGCCAGCAGCCCCGGACTGAACTATGGCTACACCTTC
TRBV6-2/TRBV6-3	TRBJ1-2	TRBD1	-	CASSYRTGDGYTF	TGTGCCAGCAGTTACAGGACAGGGGATGGCTACACCTTC
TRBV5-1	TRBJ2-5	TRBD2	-	CASSSSQRGLAGEETQYF	TGCGCCAGCAGTTCATCTCAGCGGGGACTAGCGGGAGAGGAGACCCAGTACTTC
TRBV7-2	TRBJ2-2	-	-	CASSLASLNTGELFF	TGTGCCAGCAGCTTAGCCAGTTTGAACACCGGGGAGCTGTTTTTT
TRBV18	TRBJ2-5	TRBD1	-	CASSPLGQVVYF	TGTGCCAGCTCACCGCTAGGACAGGTGGTCTACTTC
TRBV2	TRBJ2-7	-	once	CASSEDGHPYEQYF	TGTGCCAGCAGTGAGGACGGGCACCCCTACGAGCAGTACTTC
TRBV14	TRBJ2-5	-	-	CASSHDTGRQETQYF	TGTGCCAGCAGCCATGATACAGGGAGGCAAGAGACCCAGTACTTC
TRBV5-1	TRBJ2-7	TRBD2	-	CASSLAVASGAHEQYF	TGCGCCAGCAGCTTGGCCGTGGCTAGCGGAGCCCACGAGCAGTACTTC
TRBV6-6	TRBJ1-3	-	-	CASGSGQLTGNTIYF	TGTGCCAGCGGCTCGGGACAATTGACTGGAAACACCATATATTTT
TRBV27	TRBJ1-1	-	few	CASSSTVNTEAFF	TGTGCCAGCAGTTCCACAGTGAACACTGAAGCTTTCTTT
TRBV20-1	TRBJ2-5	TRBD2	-	CSASPSGRAGGETQYF	TGCAGTGCTAGTCCGAGCGGGAGGGCGGGGGGAGAGACCCAGTACTTC
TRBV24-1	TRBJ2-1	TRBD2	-	CATSDGTSGSYNEQFF	TGTGCCACCAGTGATGGGACTAGCGGCTCCTACAATGAGCAGTTCTTC
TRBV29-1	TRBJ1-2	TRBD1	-	CSVGQENYGYTF	TGCAGCGTGGGACAGGAGAACTATGGCTACACCTTC
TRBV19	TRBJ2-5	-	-	CATRRVGGETQYF	TGTGCCACGCGACGAGTCGGGGGAGAGACCCAGTACTTC
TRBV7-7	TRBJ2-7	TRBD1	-	CASSQPGQLSSYEQYF	TGTGCCAGCAGCCAACCGGGACAGCTGAGCTCCTACGAGCAGTACTTC
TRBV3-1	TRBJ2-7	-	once	CASSQGGSPSYEQYF	TGTGCCAGCAGCCAAGGTGGCAGTCCGTCCTACGAGCAGTACTTC